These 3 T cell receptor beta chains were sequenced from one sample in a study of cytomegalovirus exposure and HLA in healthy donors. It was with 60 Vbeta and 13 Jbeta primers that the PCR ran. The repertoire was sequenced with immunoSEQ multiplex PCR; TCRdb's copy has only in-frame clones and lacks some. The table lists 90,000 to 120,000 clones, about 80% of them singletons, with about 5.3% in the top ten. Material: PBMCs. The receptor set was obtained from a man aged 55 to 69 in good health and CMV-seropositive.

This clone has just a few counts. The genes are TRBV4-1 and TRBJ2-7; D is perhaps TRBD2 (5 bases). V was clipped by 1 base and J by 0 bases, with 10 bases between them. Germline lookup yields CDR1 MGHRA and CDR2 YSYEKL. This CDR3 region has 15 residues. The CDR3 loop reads CASSQVSGISYEQYF. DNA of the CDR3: TGCGCCAGCAGCCAAGTATCGGGGATCTCCTACGAGCAGTACTTC.

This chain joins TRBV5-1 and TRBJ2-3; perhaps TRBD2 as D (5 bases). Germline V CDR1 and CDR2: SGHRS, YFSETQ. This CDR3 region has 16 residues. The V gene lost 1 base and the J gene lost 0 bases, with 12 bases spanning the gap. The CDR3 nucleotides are TGCGCCAGCAGCTTGTTAGGAGGCATGAGCACAGATACGCAGTATTTT. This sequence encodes CASSLLGGMSTDTQYF. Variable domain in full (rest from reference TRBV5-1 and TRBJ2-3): KAGVTQTPRYLIKTRGQQVTLSCSPISGHRSVSWYQQTPGQGLQFLFEYFSETQRNKGNFPGRFSGRQFSNSRSEMNVSTLELGDSALYLCASSLLGGMSTDTQYFGPGTRLTVL.

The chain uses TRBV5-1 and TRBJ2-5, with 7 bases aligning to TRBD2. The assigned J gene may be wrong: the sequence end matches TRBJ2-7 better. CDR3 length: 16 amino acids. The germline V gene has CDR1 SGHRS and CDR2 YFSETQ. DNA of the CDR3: TGCGCCAGCAAGGTTCGTCCCCAGGGAGGGTCCTACGAGCAGTACTTC. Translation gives CASKVRPQGGSYEQYF.